The 31 T cell receptor beta chains reported below all come from one sample, sequenced in a study of monozygotic twins with inflammatory bowel disease. TCRdb reprocessed the 5' RACE reads, keeping one entry per CDR3 protein, no DNA. The sample is made up of about 450,000 distinct CDR3 sequences, and the top ten hold about 2.4% of it. Specimen: blood. The source is a human donor with ulcerative colitis or Crohn's disease, or a healthy co-twin of an affected twin (not recorded which).

The chain combines TRBV4-1 with TRBJ2-7; the TRBD1 assignment by TCRdb is unverifiable without DNA. Germline V CDR1 and CDR2: MGHRA, YSYEKL. There are 15 residues in the CDR3. The CDR3 region is CASSQAGAGSYEQYF.

The chain couples TRBV12-3 or TRBV12-4 to TRBJ2-5; the D call from TCRdb, TRBD2, cannot be confirmed without DNA. The CDR3 runs to 14 residues. CDR3 residues: CASSLGGFWETQYF.

This chain uses TRBV7-2 with TRBJ1-1. The CDR3 covers 14 residues. CDR1 and CDR2 from the germline V gene are SGHTA and FQGNSA. The CDR3 protein is CASSPITPNTEAFF. The whole variable domain, filled in from reference TRBV7-2 and TRBJ1-1, reads GAGVSQSPSNKVTEKGKDVELRCDPISGHTALYWYRQSLGQGLEFLIYFQGNSAPDKSGLPSDRFSAERTGGSVSTLTIQRTQQEDSAVYLCASSPITPNTEAFFGQGTRLTVV.

This chain joins TRBV7-2 and TRBJ1-1. The germline V gene encodes CDR1 SGHTA and CDR2 FQGNSA. The CDR3 loop spans 11 amino acids. The CDR3 loop reads CASSLDFEAFF.

This chain uses TRBV7-9 with TRBJ2-1; with no DNA, the TCRdb D assignment of TRBD1 cannot be verified. The germline gives CDR1 SEHNR, CDR2 FQNEAQ (reference sequence). This CDR3 contains 15 residues. Here the CDR3 reads CASSSVSFRSLEQFF.

The gene calls are TRBV20-1 and TRBJ1-1. CDR1 is DFQATT, CDR2 SNEGSKA, per germline (reference sequence). The CDR3 consists of 14 residues. The CDR3 sequence: CSARDLGDSTEAFF.

The chain has TRBV3-1 and TRBJ1-2; TCRdb outputs TRBD1, but without DNA this stays unchecked. Germline V gene data show CDR1 as LGHDT and CDR2 as YNNKEL (reference sequence). This CDR3 has 12 residues. CDR3: CASTAGRDGYTF. The full variable domain, completed using reference TRBV3-1 and TRBJ1-2, is DTAVSQTPKYLVTQMGNDKSIKCEQNLGHDTMYWYKQDSKKFLKIMFSYNNKELIINETVPNRFSPKSPDKAHLNLHINSLELGDSAVYFCASTAGRDGYTFGSGTRLTVV.

This chain connects TRBV9 to TRBJ1-1; the D gene TCRdb calls, TRBD1, cannot be checked with no DNA. The CDR3 loop spans 16 amino acids. In germline, CDR1 is SGDLS, CDR2 YYNGEE. Here the CDR3 reads CASSASAGAGRTEAFF.

The chain has TRBV29-1 and TRBJ2-1; the TCRdb D gene call, TRBD2, has no DNA to confirm it. There are 14 residues in the CDR3. In germline, CDR1 is SQVTM, CDR2 ANQGSEA. The CDR3 region is CSAAGAGGYNEQFF.

V gene TRBV6-2 or TRBV6-3 combines with J gene TRBJ2-1. Germline-derived CDR1 and CDR2 are MNHEY and SVGEGT. This CDR3 spans 11 amino acids. The CDR3 here is CASLFYNEQFF.

The V and J genes are TRBV20-1 and TRBJ2-3. There are 13 residues in the CDR3. Germline-derived CDR1 and CDR2 are DFQATT and SNEGSKA (reference sequence). The CDR3 spells CSATPDPSDTQYF.

The V and J genes are TRBV12-3 or TRBV12-4 and TRBJ2-3; lacking DNA, the TRBD2 call made by TCRdb goes unchecked. The CDR3 sequence is 15 residues long. CDR3 in amino acids: CASRPTSGNADTQYF.

The chain carries TRBV5-1 and TRBJ2-3; TCRdb returns TRBD2, unconfirmable since there is no DNA. The CDR3 runs 16 residues. Germline V lookup: CDR1 SGHRS, CDR2 YFSETQ. CDR3 in amino acids: CASSFILAGNTDTQYF. Looking up the rest from reference TRBV5-1 and TRBJ2-3 gives the full variable domain: KAGVTQTPRYLIKTRGQQVTLSCSPISGHRSVSWYQQTPGQGLQFLFEYFSETQRNKGNFPGRFSGRQFSNSRSEMNVSTLELGDSALYLCASSFILAGNTDTQYFGPGTRLTVL.

The chain uses TRBV12-2 and TRBJ2-5; TCRdb outputs TRBD2, but without DNA this stays unchecked. TRBV12-2 is a listed pseudogene. The length of the CDR3 is 15 residues. CDR3: CASRPPLDLRETQYF.

This rearrangement joins TRBV12-3 or TRBV12-4 to TRBJ1-1. The length of the CDR3 is 14 residues. The CDR3 spells CASSFDTRNTEAFF.

This chain connects TRBV12-3 or TRBV12-4 to TRBJ1-1; TCRdb picks TRBD1, but there is no DNA to check that call. This CDR3 spans 14 amino acids. CDR3 loop: CASSHRGRTTEAFF.

The rearrangement joins TRBV12-3 or TRBV12-4 to TRBJ1-6; no DNA is available, so the TRBD1 call from TCRdb remains unchecked. The CDR3 runs 16 residues. CDR3 in amino acids: CASTPTGFRGNSPLHF.

V gene TRBV6-5 combines with J gene TRBJ1-1; with no DNA, the TCRdb D assignment of TRBD1 cannot be verified. In germline, CDR1 is MNHEY, CDR2 SVGAGI. This CDR3 has 15 residues. The CDR3 is CASSSTGTANTEAFF.

The rearrangement links TRBV7-2 to TRBJ2-5; lacking DNA, the TRBD1 call made by TCRdb goes unchecked. Germline CDR1 reads SGHTA; CDR2 reads FQGNSA. This CDR3 region has 15 residues. CDR3 in amino acids: CASSPQSLGGETQYF.

The J gene is TRBJ1-5, the V gene TRBV21-1. TRBV21-1 is a known pseudogene. The CDR3 loop spans 11 amino acids. CDR3 region: CASGLSQPQHF.

The chain couples TRBV5-1 to TRBJ2-1; absent DNA, TCRdb's TRBD2 call cannot be checked. This CDR3 is 16 amino acids long. Germline V gene data show CDR1 as SGHRS and CDR2 as YFSETQ. Here the CDR3 reads CASSLGLAGIYNEQFF. The full variable domain, completed using reference TRBV5-1 and TRBJ2-1, is KAGVTQTPRYLIKTRGQQVTLSCSPISGHRSVSWYQQTPGQGLQFLFEYFSETQRNKGNFPGRFSGRQFSNSRSEMNVSTLELGDSALYLCASSLGLAGIYNEQFFGPGTRLTVL.

The V and J genes are TRBV19 and TRBJ1-5. The length of the CDR3 is 13 residues. CDR1 and CDR2 from the germline V gene are LNHDA and SQIVND (reference sequence). The CDR3: CASGSTFAQPQHF.

The rearrangement links TRBV29-1 to TRBJ2-1; TCRdb outputs TRBD2, but without DNA this stays unchecked. CDR1 is SQVTM, CDR2 ANQGSEA, per germline. This CDR3 comprises 15 residues. The CDR3 loop is CSVRGGQAGYNEQFF.

The chain uses TRBV11-3 and TRBJ2-3; TCRdb gives TRBD2 as the D gene, but with no DNA this cannot be confirmed. Germline CDR1 and CDR2: SGHNT and YENEEA. The CDR3 has 16 residues. Here the CDR3 reads CASSSGLAGTTDTQYF.

V is TRBV5-1 and J is TRBJ2-3; the D call of TRBD2 rests on TCRdb alone, since no DNA is present to check it. From germline, CDR1 is SGHRS and CDR2 YFSETQ. The CDR3 contains 14 residues. The CDR3 sequence is CASSSQLGARTQYF.

J is TRBJ2-3 and V is TRBV20-1; with no DNA, the TCRdb D assignment of TRBD2 cannot be verified. Germline loops: CDR1 DFQATT, CDR2 SNEGSKA (reference sequence). The CDR3 runs to 16 residues. This CDR3 reads CSARLAGGPGTDTQYF.

The rearrangement joins TRBV29-1 to TRBJ2-1; the D gene TCRdb calls, TRBD1, cannot be checked with no DNA. The CDR3 extends over 16 amino acids. The germline V gene has CDR1 SQVTM and CDR2 ANQGSEA. The CDR3 region is CSVDSGQGLRYNEQFF.

The chain is built from TRBV5-6 and TRBJ1-4; the D call of TRBD1 rests on TCRdb alone, since no DNA is present to check it. The CDR3 covers 14 residues. CDR1 and CDR2 from the germline V gene are SGHDT and YYEEEE. CDR3 sequence reads: CASSHRGNDEKLFF.

The chain employs TRBV12-3 or TRBV12-4 and TRBJ1-5; checking the TCRdb D call of TRBD1 is not possible without DNA. The CDR3 consists of 14 residues. CDR3 amino acids: CASSLTGANQPQHF.

The chain links TRBV20-1 to TRBJ2-2; as DNA is missing, the TRBD1 call by TCRdb cannot be tested. Germline V gene data show CDR1 as DFQATT and CDR2 as SNEGSKA (reference sequence). The CDR3 loop spans 15 amino acids. The chain's CDR3 is CSADRGGGSTGELFF.

The genes are TRBV20-1 and TRBJ2-4; the TRBD2 assignment by TCRdb is unverifiable without DNA. The CDR3 has 14 residues. Germline CDR1 DFQATT, CDR2 SNEGSKA (reference sequence). The CDR3 sequence: CSARGRGGENIQYF.